The 24 T cell receptor beta chains given below trace back to one sample, sequenced in a study of T cells after yellow fever vaccination. TCRdb reprocessed the 5' RACE reads with MiXCR, giving one entry per CDR3 protein. The table records 300,000 to 400,000 distinct CDR3 sequences, over 8% of them present only once. The material was PBMCs, obtained on the day of the first yellow fever vaccination. The receptor set was obtained from a man in his late teens or twenties who received the YFV17D yellow fever vaccine.

This clonotype was seen repeatedly, ten times or more. Relative to the germline gene, one junction end is altered; a read error may explain this. The chain couples TRBV12-3 or TRBV12-4 to TRBJ2-1; 8 nucleotides align to TRBD2. The CDR3 loop spans 13 amino acids. In DNA form, the CDR3 reads TGTGCCAGCAGTTTAGGCGGGACTAGTAGGGCGCTCTTC. The encoded protein is CASSLGGTSRALF.

This clonotype showed up many times. The rearrangement joins TRBV18 to TRBJ2-3; a possible D gene is TRBD1 (6 bases). The V end lost 0 bases, the J end lost 1 base, and 11 bases lay between the germline ends. The CDR3 totals 16 residues. Germline-derived CDR1 and CDR2 are KGHSH and LQKENI. The CDR3 region is CASSPPTGLGTDTQYF. The DNA of the CDR3 is TGTGCCAGCTCACCACCGACAGGACTGGGCACAGATACGCAGTATTTT.

The V call is TRBV20-1, the J call TRBJ1-5; D call uncertain. This CDR3 has 13 residues. The germline CDR1 and CDR2 sequences are DFQATT and SNEGSKA (reference sequence). The V gene lost 6 bases and the J gene lost 5 bases, with 14 bases spanning the gap. The CDR3 bases are TGCAGTGCCAGCGCCCGATGGGATCAGCCCCAGCATTTT. It is translated as CSASARWDQPQHF.

There are a few counts of this clonotype. The chain links TRBV20-1 to TRBJ2-5; D perhaps matches TRBD2 (6 bases). Deletions cut 0 bases from V and 3 bases from J, with 8 bases between. The CDR3 extends over 13 amino acids. Germline loops: CDR1 DFQATT, CDR2 SNEGSKA (reference sequence). The CDR3 region has the DNA TGCAGTGCTAGAGATGGGGGGAAAGAGACCCAGTACTTC. Protein product: CSARDGGKETQYF.

The chain recombines TRBV9 with TRBJ2-3; TRBD2 agrees at 10 bases. The germline gives CDR1 SGDLS, CDR2 YYNGEE. The CDR3 runs to 18 residues. V dropped 0 bases and J dropped 2; count of bases not matched to a gene: 9. This chain's CDR3 is CASSVESGAGGTTDTQYF. CDR3 in DNA: TGTGCCAGCAGCGTAGAGTCCGGAGCGGGGGGGACCACAGATACGCAGTATTTT.

The gene calls are TRBV7-9 and TRBJ2-7; TRBD2 might be the D (5 bases). The V end lost 2 bases, the J end lost 2 bases, and 13 bases lay between the germline ends. This CDR3 has 15 residues. The germline gives CDR1 SEHNR, CDR2 FQNEAQ (reference sequence). CDR3 loop: CASSLSGDRAYEQYV. Written as DNA, the CDR3 is TGTGCCAGCAGCTTAAGCGGTGACCGGGCCTACGAGCAGTACGTC.

This sequence joins TRBV5-5 and TRBJ2-7, with 12 nucleotides matching TRBD1. This CDR3 comprises 14 residues. Per germline, CDR1 SGHKS and CDR2 YYEKEE (reference sequence). After removal of 6 bases from V and 4 bases from J, the junction contained 5 bases not matched to a gene. This CDR3 reads CASIPGQGAYEQYF. The CDR3, as DNA: TGTGCCAGCATCCCGGGACAGGGGGCTTACGAGCAGTACTTC.

The rearrangement uses TRBV6-5 and TRBJ1-1; D possibly corresponds to TRBD1 (5 bases). The V and J ends lost 0 bases and 0 bases respectively, with 8 bases between them. This CDR3 spans 15 amino acids. Germline V gene sequence: CDR1 MNHEY, CDR2 SVGAGI. CDR3 in amino acids: CASSYSGQLNTEAFF. CDR3 bases: TGTGCCAGCAGTTACTCCGGACAATTGAACACTGAAGCTTTCTTT.

In its sample, this clonotype was seen many times. The chain couples TRBV5-1 to TRBJ1-1; D might be TRBD1 (6 bases). The CDR3 covers 15 residues. Germline CDR1 is SGHRS and CDR2 is YFSETQ. Trimming took 0 bases from V and 1 from J, leaving 10 bases between them. CDR3 protein: CASSLEGQPNTEAFF. The CDR3 DNA reads as TGCGCCAGCAGCTTGGAAGGACAGCCGAACACTGAAGCTTTCTTT.

This clonotype has ten or more counts. V gene TRBV5-1 combines with J gene TRBJ2-5, with D hard to call. CDR3 length equals 14 residues. V was clipped by 1 base and J by 7 bases, with 14 bases between them. Looked up from germline, CDR1 is SGHRS and CDR2 is YFSETQ. The CDR3 sequence is CASSLSFELSTQYF. For the CDR3, the DNA is TGCGCCAGCAGCTTGAGTTTTGAACTATCGACCCAGTACTTC. Combining the CDR3 with reference TRBV5-1 and TRBJ2-5 gives the whole variable domain KAGVTQTPRYLIKTRGQQVTLSCSPISGHRSVSWYQQTPGQGLQFLFEYFSETQRNKGNFPGRFSGRQFSNSRSEMNVSTLELGDSALYLCASSLSFELSTQYFGPGTRLLVL.

The rearrangement uses TRBV7-2 and TRBJ2-1; TRBD2 matches at 10 bases. The germline gives CDR1 SGHTA, CDR2 FQGNSA. This CDR3 region has 15 residues. V lost 5 bases to trimming and J lost 3 bases; unmatched junction nucleotides: 4. The CDR3 nucleotides read TGTGCCAGCAGCGCGACTAGCGGGTTCTACAATGAGCAGTTCTTC. Its protein product is CASSATSGFYNEQFF.

The chain carries TRBV7-6 and TRBJ2-1; TRBD2 aligns across 8 bases. V lost 4 bases, J lost 7 bases, and 6 bases stayed unmatched. This CDR3 comprises 14 residues. Germline V gene data show CDR1 as SGHVS and CDR2 as FNYEAQ. CDR3 DNA: TGTGCCAGCAGCTCCCGGGGGGGCCAGAATGAGCAGTTCTTC. This codes for CASSSRGGQNEQFF.

This clonotype was counted a few times. The chain employs TRBV6-4 and TRBJ2-3; 9 bases align to TRBD1. CDR1 and CDR2 (germline): MRHNA, SNTAGT. The J segment lost 3 bases and the V segment lost 6 bases, leaving 7 bases of the junction unmatched. This CDR3 is built from 15 residues. The CDR3 DNA is TGTGCCAGCAGCGATACAGGGGGCGCGACAGATACGCAGTATTTT. Translation gives CASSDTGGATDTQYF.

The gene calls are TRBV18 and TRBJ1-3; D is perhaps TRBD1 (5 bases). Germline V CDR1 and CDR2: KGHSH, LQKENI. V dropped 3 bases and J dropped 8 bases, with 14 bases sitting between them. CDR3 length: 14 residues. CDR3 region: CASSPPRGTDTIYF. In DNA form, the CDR3 reads TGTGCCAGCTCACCCCCCCGGGGGACGGACACCATATATTTT.

This clonotype was observed a handful of times. Here the CDR3 DNA reads TGCAGCGTTTCCGACAGGGACAATGAGCAGTTCTTC. Translation: CSVSDRDNEQFF. The rearrangement links TRBV29-1 to TRBJ2-1; 7 bases agree with TRBD1. The length of the CDR3 is 12 residues. V shed 5 bases and J 5 bases; nucleotides not matched to a gene: 3. Germline V gives CDR1 SQVTM, CDR2 ANQGSEA.

This clonotype showed up just a few times. The chain employs TRBV5-6 and TRBJ1-5, with D hard to call. V was cut by 4 bases and J by 7 bases, with 12 bases left in between. CDR1 SGHDT and CDR2 YYEEEE come from the germline V gene. This CDR3 spans 13 amino acids. The CDR3 DNA follows: TGTGCCAGCAGCGTAGCATCATTCCAGCCCCAGCATTTT. Residues: CASSVASFQPQHF.

Concerning this clonotype: This may stem from a read error, because a much larger clone lies one nucleotide away. The chain uses TRBV12-3 or TRBV12-4 and TRBJ1-1; no clear D gene. This CDR3 has 13 amino acids. The CDR3 DNA sequence: TGTGCCAGCAGTCAAAATATGAACACTGAAGATTTCTTT. This encodes CASSQNMNTEDFF.

The genes are TRBV3-1 and TRBJ1-1; no reliable D call. CDR1 LGHDT and CDR2 YNNKEL come from the germline V gene (reference sequence). The CDR3 totals 12 residues. V dropped 0 bases and J dropped 11 bases, with 10 bases sitting between them. This CDR3 is CASSQEGRVAFF. The CDR3 nucleotides are TGTGCCAGCAGCCAAGAGGGGAGGGTGGCTTTCTTT.

The chain couples TRBV20-1 to TRBJ2-1; TRBD2 is a possible D gene (5 bases). Trimming removed 7 bases at V and 7 bases at J, with 17 bases between. CDR1 and CDR2 (germline): DFQATT, SNEGSKA (reference sequence). The CDR3 sequence is 13 residues long. The CDR3 region has the DNA TGCAGTGGACGGCGGGCGCTTCCAAATGAGCAGTTCTTC. This gives the protein CSGRRALPNEQFF.

This clonotype showed up just a few times. The gene calls are TRBV5-1 and TRBJ2-1; D gene ambiguous. Trimming left V 6 bases short and J 2 bases short, with 6 bases between. This CDR3 comprises 12 residues. CDR1 is SGHRS and CDR2 is YFSETQ in the germline V gene. The CDR3 region has the DNA TGCGCCAGCAAGTTGACCTACAATGAGCAGTTCTTC. Its translation is CASKLTYNEQFF.

CDR3 sequence (DNA): TGCGCCAGCAGCGCTGCGACCAACTATGGCTACACCTTC. Translated, it gives CASSAATNYGYTF. The chain recombines TRBV5-1 with TRBJ1-2, with D hard to call. The CDR3 has 13 amino acids. The ends were cut back, 4 bases at V and 2 bases at J, with 9 bases in the middle. Germline V gene data show CDR1 as SGHRS and CDR2 as YFSETQ.

The chain recombines TRBV18 with TRBJ2-1; maybe TRBD1 (5 bases). Trimming left V 1 base short and J 4 bases short, with 14 bases between. Germline V CDR1 and CDR2: KGHSH, LQKENI. This CDR3 region has 16 residues. The DNA of the CDR3 is TGTGCCAGCTCACCACTGCAGGGCTTCCCATACAATGAGCAGTTCTTC. This encodes CASSPLQGFPYNEQFF.

This clonotype turned up a few times. The chain couples TRBV7-8 to TRBJ1-5; 7 bases fit TRBD1. Trimming took 5 bases from V and 4 from J; bases not matched to a gene: 11. This CDR3 is 16 amino acids long. CDR1 is SGHVS and CDR2 is FQNEAQ in the germline V gene. CDR3 DNA: TGTGCCAGCAGCCGTTACATAGGGGGCATAAATCAGCCCCAGCATTTT. Amino acids: CASSRYIGGINQPQHF.

The V gene is TRBV28, the J gene TRBJ1-6, with TRBD1 identical over 8 bases. The germline V gene has CDR1 MDHEN and CDR2 SYDVKM. Trimming cost V 6 bases and J 13 bases; bases outside gene matches: 11. This CDR3 spans 14 amino acids. The DNA of the CDR3 is TGTGCCAGCAGACAGACAGGGGTTCTCTGGCCCCTCCACTTT. Translated: CASRQTGVLWPLHF.